This T cell receptor beta chain was observed in a study of shared clonotypes between healthy human individuals. Findings of the study overall: Sampling covered blood only; tissue repertoires likely differ.

About 90 million PBMCs per unsorted sample were used for genomic DNA. Germline V gene lookup returns CDR1 MNHEY and CDR2 SVGAGI. This CDR3 region has 12 residues. Trimming removed 0 bases from V and 9 bases from J, with 6 bases in between. Repertoires were generated with immunoSEQ multiplex PCR, while TCRdb's copy carries only in-frame clones and drops some. Seen here are 450,000 to 500,000 clones, more than 65% observed once, and the top ten hold 10% to 15%. Concerning this clone itself: No antigen is known for it. Other DNA sequences from this sample encode an identical CDR3 as well.

The origin of this receptor is a woman aged 40-49 years in good health. Some clones in this sample may be carry-over from other donors' samples. The sequencing input was PBMCs. V is TRBV6-5 and J is TRBJ2-1; tentative D call: TRBD2 (6 bases). The CDR3 loop is CASSYSGGEQFF. The CDR3 DNA reads as TGTGCCAGCAGTTACTCGGGGGGTGAGCAGTTCTTC.